This T cell receptor (beta chain) was sequenced in a study of blood T cell repertoires in COVID-19. Study overall: The origin of the acute and convalescent COVID-19 samples was the United States, Italy and Spain. Sources were T cells, B-cell-depleted T cells, or PBMCs; the material itself was cDNA or gDNA.

Original methodology: Amplification of reference gene primers provided the estimated nucleated cell counts. Some clones are missing from TCRdb's copy, which holds only in-frame ones; the method was immunoSEQ multiplex PCR. For V, J and clone size, that table is used; D and trimming come from the DNA. The sample has around 220,000 clones, 70% to 90% seen once. In germline, CDR1 is SGHNT, CDR2 YYREEE (reference sequence). The CDR3 covers 15 residues. Trimming took 0 bases from V and 3 from J, leaving 12 bases between them. This clone has a handful of counts. Material for sequencing was peripheral blood. This TCR was recovered from a woman aged 50 to 65 with acute or convalescent COVID-19. The gene calls are TRBV5-4 and TRBJ1-1; D is unresolved. This CDR3 reads CASSLVTRPDTEAFF. CDR3 coding DNA: TGTGCCAGCAGCTTGGTCACCCGCCCGGACACTGAAGCTTTCTTT.